This is a list of T cell receptor beta chains from one sample in a study of shared clonotypes between healthy human individuals. Profiled with immunoSEQ multiplex PCR; TCRdb holds only in-frame clones, not every one. This sample carries about 2.2 million clones, just under 95% of them seen once, and the ten largest clones take roughly 1.7%. Specimen: naive CD8+ T cells from PBMCs. The source of these receptors is a man aged 18 to 29 in good health. Some clones in this sample may be carry-over from other donors' samples. CDR3s include the opening cysteine and the closing phenylalanine or tryptophan. D genes are given only for firm matches. Size is stated for part of the rows, as once, few or many counts, or as a class when the clone is expanded.

J: TRBJ1-2
size: .
D: .
V: TRBV19
CDR3: CAARTVYYGYTF
DNA: TGTGCCGCCCGGACAGTATACTATGGCTACACCTTC

J: TRBJ1-2
size: .
D: .
V: TRBV7-9
CDR3: CATCRPGMLNGYTF
DNA: TGTGCCACCTGTAGGCCAGGGATGTTGAATGGCTACACCTTC

J: TRBJ1-5
size: .
D: .
V: TRBV19
CDR3: CASSIWGAGNQPQHF
DNA: TGTGCCAGTAGTATCTGGGGGGCTGGCAATCAGCCCCAGCATTTT

J: TRBJ2-3
size: .
D: TRBD2
V: TRBV4-2
CDR3: CASSLSGLAGDQDTQYF
DNA: TGTGCCAGCAGCCTAAGCGGACTAGCGGGAGACCAAGATACGCAGTATTTT

J: TRBJ2-1
size: .
D: TRBD2
V: TRBV6-1
CDR3: CASSATSQDNEQFF
DNA: TGTGCCAGCAGTGCGACTAGCCAGGACAATGAGCAGTTCTTC

J: TRBJ1-2
size: .
D: .
V: TRBV7-6
CDR3: CASSPNRGASGYTF
DNA: TGTGCCAGCAGCCCAAATCGGGGGGCAAGCGGCTACACCTTC

J: TRBJ1-2
size: .
D: .
V: TRBV6-5
CDR3: CASSYLGGANYGYTF
DNA: TGTGCCAGCAGTTACTTGGGTGGAGCTAACTATGGCTACACCTTC

J: TRBJ2-7
size: .
D: TRBD2
V: TRBV5-6
CDR3: CASSSSGTYEQYF
DNA: TGTGCCAGCAGCTCTAGCGGAACCTACGAGCAGTACTTC

J: TRBJ2-1
size: .
D: TRBD2
V: TRBV7-9
CDR3: CASSLSSGGYNEQFF
DNA: TGTGCCAGCAGCTTAAGTAGCGGGGGTTACAATGAGCAGTTCTTC

J: TRBJ1-5
size: once
D: .
V: TRBV6-5
CDR3: CASRRVLGAQPQHF
DNA: TGTGCCAGCAGACGGGTTCTAGGGGCTCAGCCCCAGCATTTT

J: TRBJ2-7
size: .
D: .
V: TRBV11-2
CDR3: CASSLSDTYEQYF
DNA: TGTGCCAGCAGCTTAAGCGACACCTACGAGCAGTACTTC

J: TRBJ1-1
size: .
D: .
V: TRBV19
CDR3: CASSIAVRNTEAFF
DNA: TGTGCCAGTAGTATTGCAGTTCGGAACACTGAAGCTTTCTTT

J: TRBJ2-7
size: .
D: .
V: TRBV11-2
CDR3: CASSPSERSASYEQYF
DNA: TGTGCCAGCAGCCCCTCTGAGAGGAGTGCATCCTACGAGCAGTACTTC

J: TRBJ2-7
size: .
D: TRBD1
V: TRBV9
CDR3: CASGPGTGGGEQYF
DNA: TGTGCCAGCGGACCCGGGACAGGGGGAGGAGAGCAGTACTTC

J: TRBJ2-2
size: .
D: .
V: TRBV19
CDR3: CASHPTTGELFF
DNA: TGTGCCAGCCACCCCACAACCGGGGAGCTGTTTTTT

J: TRBJ1-2
size: .
D: .
V: TRBV30
CDR3: CAWSVTTGGEGYTF
DNA: TGTGCCTGGAGTGTAACGACCGGGGGGGAAGGCTACACCTTC